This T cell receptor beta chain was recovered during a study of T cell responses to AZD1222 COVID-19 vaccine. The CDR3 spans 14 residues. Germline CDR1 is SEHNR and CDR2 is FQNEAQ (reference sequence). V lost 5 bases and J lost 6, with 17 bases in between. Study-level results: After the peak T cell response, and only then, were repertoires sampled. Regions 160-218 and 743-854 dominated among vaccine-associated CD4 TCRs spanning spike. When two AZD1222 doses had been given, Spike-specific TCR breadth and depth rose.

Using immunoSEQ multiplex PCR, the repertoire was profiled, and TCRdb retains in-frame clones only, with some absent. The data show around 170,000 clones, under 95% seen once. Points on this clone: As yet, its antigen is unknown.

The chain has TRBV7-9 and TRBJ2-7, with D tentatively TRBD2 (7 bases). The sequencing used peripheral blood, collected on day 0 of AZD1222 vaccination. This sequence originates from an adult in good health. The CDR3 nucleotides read TGTGCCAGCAGCGCTATGCGGGGGCGGGGCGAGCAGTACTTC. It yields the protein CASSAMRGRGEQYF.